The present T cell receptor beta chain was sequenced within a study of cytomegalovirus exposure and HLA in healthy donors. General study points: A list of approximately 160 TCR beta chains associated with cytomegalovirus was given.

Donors sampled were nominally healthy, though unrecorded immune exposures were likely. CDR1 MNHEY and CDR2 SMNVEV come from the germline V gene (reference sequence). The CDR3 covers 19 residues. V lost 2 bases and J 0 bases, leaving 21 bases between the germline ends. PCR was performed using 60 Vbeta and 13 Jbeta primers. Here immunoSEQ multiplex PCR was the method, and the copy in TCRdb shows in-frame clones only, minus some. The repertoire has some 140,000 clones, more than 75% of them found once; the top ten carry roughly 7.1%. A note on this clone: Antigen unknown.

Input material: PBMCs. The chain has TRBV27 and TRBJ2-3; tentative D call: TRBD2 (6 bases). The receptor was isolated from a man aged 25-40 years in good health and CMV-seropositive. Here the CDR3 DNA reads TGTGCCAGCAGTTTAAATTTTTTGCGCGGGAAACTTAGCACAGATACGCAGTATTTT. Translated, it gives CASSLNFLRGKLSTDTQYF.